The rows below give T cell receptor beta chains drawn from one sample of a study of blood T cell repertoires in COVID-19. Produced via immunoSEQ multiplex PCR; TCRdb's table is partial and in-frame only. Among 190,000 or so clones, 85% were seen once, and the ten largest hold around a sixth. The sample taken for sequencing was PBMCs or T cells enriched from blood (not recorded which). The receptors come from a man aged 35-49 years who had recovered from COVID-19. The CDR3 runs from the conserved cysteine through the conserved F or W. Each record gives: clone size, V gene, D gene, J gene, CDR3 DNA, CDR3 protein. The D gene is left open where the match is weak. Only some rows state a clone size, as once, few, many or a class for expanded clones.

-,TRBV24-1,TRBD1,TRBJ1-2,TGTGCCACCAGTGACTGGGGACAGGGTGAAGGTGGCTACACCTTC,CATSDWGQGEGGYTF
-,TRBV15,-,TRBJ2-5,TGTGCCACCAGCGGCGGGCGAGAGACCCAGTACTTC,CATSGGRETQYF
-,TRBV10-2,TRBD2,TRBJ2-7,TGCGCCAGCAGTGAGTCTGCGGGAGGGGACGAGCAGTACTTC,CASSESAGGDEQYF
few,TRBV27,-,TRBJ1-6,TGTGCCAGCAGCCCCCGACAGTTCTCCTATAATTCACCCCTCCACTTT,CASSPRQFSYNSPLHF
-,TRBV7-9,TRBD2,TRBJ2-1,TGTGCCAGCAGCTTAGCGCAAGGGGACTACTACAATGAGCAGTTCTTC,CASSLAQGDYYNEQFF
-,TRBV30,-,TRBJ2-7,TGTGCCTGGAGTGTACAAACAGGCGAGCAGTACTTC,CAWSVQTGEQYF
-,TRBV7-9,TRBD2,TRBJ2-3,TGTGCCAGCAGCTTAGGTTCGACTAGCGCACGCACAGATACGCAGTATTTT,CASSLGSTSARTDTQYF
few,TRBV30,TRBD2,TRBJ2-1,TGTGCCTGGAGGAGCGGGATTGGTGAGCAGTTCTTC,CAWRSGIGEQFF
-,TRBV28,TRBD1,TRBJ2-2,TGTGCCAGCGGGGACAGCGTGGCCCCGGCCGGGGAGCTGTTTTTT,CASGDSVAPAGELFF
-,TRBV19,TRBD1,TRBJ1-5,TGTGCCAGTAGTACTAGGGGACAGCTTTATAGCAATCAGCCCCAGCATTTT,CASSTRGQLYSNQPQHF
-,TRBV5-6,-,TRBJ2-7,TGTGCCAGCAGCTTGATCCCGTTCGAGCAGTACTTC,CASSLIPFEQYF
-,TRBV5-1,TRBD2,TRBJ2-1,TGCGCCAGCAGCTTGGCGGGGTTAAGCGGGAGTTCCTACAATGAGCAGTTCTTC,CASSLAGLSGSSYNEQFF
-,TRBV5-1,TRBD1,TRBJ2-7,TGCGCCAGCAGCTTGGAACCCGGGACAGGGGCCCACGAGCAGTACTTC,CASSLEPGTGAHEQYF
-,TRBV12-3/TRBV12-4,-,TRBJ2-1,TGTGCCAGCAGTTTCCAGAGGGAGCAGTTCTTC,CASSFQREQFF
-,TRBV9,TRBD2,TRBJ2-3,TGTGCCAGCAGCGTCCTAGCGGGAGCAAAGGGGACAGATACGCAGTATTTT,CASSVLAGAKGTDTQYF
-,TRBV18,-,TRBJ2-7,TGTGCCAGCTCACAAGGGGCCCCCTCCTACGAGCAGTACTTC,CASSQGAPSYEQYF
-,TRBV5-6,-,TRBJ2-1,TGCGCCAGCAGACAACGCCGGGGGCGGGGGCTATACAATGAGCAGTTCTTC,CASRQRRGRGLYNEQFF
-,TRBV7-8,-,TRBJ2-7,TGTGCCAGCAGCCCGAGACTCAGGGTATCCATCGAGCAGTACTTC,CASSPRLRVSIEQYF
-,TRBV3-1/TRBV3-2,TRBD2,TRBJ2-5,TGTGCCAGCGGGACTAGCGGGAGGGGAGGCCAAGAGACCCAGTACTTC,CASGTSGRGGQETQYF
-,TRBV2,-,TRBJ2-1,TGTGCCAGCTCCCTTAGGAGGGGTGGAGATGAGCAGTTCTTC,CASSLRRGGDEQFF
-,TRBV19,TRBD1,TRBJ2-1,TGTGCCAGTAGTATGGACAGGGCTATCTACAATGAGCAGTTCTTC,CASSMDRAIYNEQFF
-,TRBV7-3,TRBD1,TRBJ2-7,TGTGCCAGCAATCCACAGGGGTCCGAGCAGTACTTC,CASNPQGSEQYF